Listed below are T cell receptor beta chains from one sample, sequenced in a study of shared clonotypes between healthy human individuals. Sequencing used immunoSEQ multiplex PCR; TCRdb keeps in-frame clones, though not all of them. This sample has about 2.3 million clones, with approximately 93% found just once. Source material: naive CD4+ T cells from PBMCs. The receptors come from a man aged 18-30 years in good health. Some clones in this sample may be carry-over from other donors' samples. CDR3s include the opening cysteine and the closing phenylalanine or tryptophan. Fields, in order: V gene, D gene, clone size, J gene, CDR3 protein, CDR3 DNA. The D gene is left open where the match is weak. Clone size, where shown, is once, few, many, or a class for clones that have expanded.

TRBV20-1	.	.	TRBJ1-5	CSASREQPQHF	TGCAGTGCTAGCCGAGAACAGCCCCAGCATTTT
TRBV9	.	.	TRBJ2-7	CASSRTDLYEQYF	TGTGCCAGCAGCAGGACCGACCTCTACGAGCAGTACTTC
TRBV28	.	.	TRBJ2-7	CASSLAQLEQYF	TGTGCCAGCAGTTTGGCCCAGCTCGAGCAGTACTTC
TRBV7-2	.	.	TRBJ2-5	CASSLLGALETQYF	TGTGCCAGCAGCTTGTTGGGGGCGCTGGAGACCCAGTACTTC
TRBV18	TRBD2	.	TRBJ2-7	CASSLVPAGVSYEQYF	TGTGCCAGCTCACTTGTTCCAGCGGGGGTGTCCTACGAGCAGTACTTC
TRBV18	.	.	TRBJ2-5	CASSPLSAQETQYF	TGTGCCAGCTCACCACTCTCGGCCCAAGAGACCCAGTACTTC
TRBV5-1	TRBD1	.	TRBJ1-2	CASSLGVWTGDNGYTF	TGCGCCAGCAGCTTGGGTGTGTGGACAGGGGATAATGGCTACACCTTC
TRBV7-7	.	.	TRBJ2-5	CASSQDSQETQYF	TGTGCCAGCAGTCAGGACTCCCAAGAGACCCAGTACTTC
TRBV7-9	TRBD1	.	TRBJ2-7	CASSLGQGRYEQYF	TGTGCCAGCAGCCTAGGACAGGGGAGGTACGAGCAGTACTTC
TRBV28	TRBD2	.	TRBJ2-3	CASSRTSGRTDTQYF	TGTGCCAGCAGTCGGACTAGCGGGAGGACAGATACGCAGTATTTT
TRBV10-3	TRBD2	.	TRBJ2-3	CAISRRESGGDTQYF	TGTGCCATCTCTAGGAGGGAAAGCGGGGGAGATACGCAGTATTTT
TRBV7-9	TRBD1	few	TRBJ1-2	CASSSAQGDYTF	TGTGCCAGCAGCTCAGCACAGGGGGACTACACCTTC
TRBV7-9	.	few	TRBJ1-1	CASSLAQESRAFF	TGTGCCAGCAGCTTAGCGCAGGAGAGTAGGGCTTTCTTT
TRBV2	.	.	TRBJ1-1	CASSLRQGGNTEAFF	TGTGCCAGCAGTTTGCGGCAGGGAGGGAACACTGAAGCTTTCTTT
TRBV7-3	TRBD1	.	TRBJ1-2	CASSLAPSGGSMGYTF	TGTGCCAGCAGCTTAGCGCCTTCAGGGGGATCTATGGGCTACACCTTC
TRBV27	TRBD1	.	TRBJ2-2	CASSRRDRGNTGELFF	TGTGCCAGCAGTCGTCGGGACAGGGGAAACACCGGGGAGCTGTTTTTT
TRBV7-3	.	.	TRBJ2-2	CASSLNRFAGELFF	TGTGCCAGCAGCTTAAACAGGTTCGCCGGGGAGCTGTTTTTT
TRBV5-1	.	.	TRBJ2-2	CASSWPLGGELFF	TGCGCCAGCAGCTGGCCCCTCGGCGGGGAGCTGTTTTTT
TRBV5-4	.	.	TRBJ1-2	CASMGGYGYTF	TGTGCCAGCATGGGCGGTTATGGCTACACCTTC
TRBV16	.	.	TRBJ1-3	CASSPGQRENTIYF	TGTGCCAGCAGTCCCGGACAGAGAGAAAACACCATATATTTT
TRBV10-3	.	.	TRBJ1-4	CAISNSPAANEKLFF	TGTGCCATCAGCAACTCCCCGGCCGCTAATGAAAAACTGTTTTTT
TRBV15	.	once	TRBJ2-4	CATSRSRQGGKNIQYF	TGTGCCACCAGCAGATCCCGACAGGGAGGCAAAAACATTCAGTACTTC
TRBV2	.	.	TRBJ2-7	CASSLTTHTYEQYF	TGTGCCAGCAGTTTAACGACACACACGTACGAGCAGTACTTC
TRBV28	.	.	TRBJ1-4	CASNGPGQLNEKLFF	TGTGCCAGCAACGGGCCCGGGCAGCTGAATGAAAAACTGTTTTTT
TRBV18	TRBD1	once	TRBJ1-1	CASSGQGREAFF	TGTGCCAGCTCAGGACAGGGGCGCGAAGCTTTCTTT
TRBV18	.	.	TRBJ1-3	CASLGSSGNTIYF	TGTGCCAGCTTAGGGAGCTCTGGAAACACCATATATTTT
TRBV28	.	.	TRBJ1-2	CASSLLNPGQATGYTF	TGTGCCAGCAGTTTATTGAACCCGGGGCAGGCGACTGGCTACACCTTC
TRBV5-1	.	.	TRBJ2-5	CASSSGLREGETQYF	TGCGCCAGCAGCTCGGGACTGAGGGAAGGAGAGACCCAGTACTTC
TRBV7-9	TRBD2	.	TRBJ2-3	CASSLGLAGARDTQYF	TGTGCCAGCAGCTTAGGACTAGCGGGGGCTCGGGATACGCAGTATTTT